The table lists the clone carrying this TCR beta chain with a few counts. From germline, CDR1 is ENHRY and CDR2 SYGVKD. The CDR3 loop spans 18 amino acids. V was clipped by 5 bases and J by 0 bases; unmatched bases: 11. This sample stems from a study of beta chain features in type 1 diabetes. Reverse transcribing all isolated RNA meant expressed TCRB transcripts were sequenced. Repertoires were generated with immunoSEQ multiplex PCR, while TCRdb's copy carries only in-frame clones and drops some. Among 130,000 to 150,000 clones listed, 8.5% to 12% were seen once. The sequenced sample was naive CD4+ T cells from blood. This clonotype originated in a man younger than 35 in good health. The chain combines TRBV10-3 with TRBJ2-2, with 8 bases lining up with TRBD1. The CDR3 DNA follows: TGTGCCATCAGTTCACCATATACAGGGGGTACGAACACCGGGGAGCTGTTTTTT. Residues: CAISSPYTGGTNTGELFF.